This TCR beta chain was sequenced for a study of vaccination and CD4 T cells after COVID-19. Study in general: Convalescent patients, SARS-CoV-2 positive by nasal swab PCR, comprised 10 or so mild cases and one severe case. Two of the convalescents were Hispanic, and the group consisted of six males and four females.

Cultured CD4+ T cell DNA underwent sequencing with the Oncomine TCR Beta short-read assay. The source of extracted genomic DNA was cultured CD4+ T cells. TCRdb reprocessed the PCR reads via MiXCR and lists one record per CDR3 protein. The sample lists about 11,000 distinct CDR3 sequences; more than 65% were seen once. Treatment in this sample: roughly 11-day PBMC culture with coronavirus spike peptide pools or control peptides (ViraFEST assay). Medium was half-exchanged with fresh IL-2 medium on days 3 and 7. Worth noting for this clonotype: Antigen specificity is unknown.

The germline V and J ends were trimmed by 0 bases and 4 bases, with 9 bases remaining between them. This CDR3 spans 13 amino acids. Per germline, CDR1 DFQATT and CDR2 SNEGSKA (reference sequence). The chain employs TRBV20-1 and TRBJ1-2, with D hard to call. Sequences were obtained from CD4+ T cells from blood, cultured in vitro. The sequence derives from a human donor who had recovered from COVID-19. The CDR3 region has the DNA TGCAGTGCTAGAGATCCAAGCTTCTATGGCTACACCTTC. This encodes CSARDPSFYGYTF.